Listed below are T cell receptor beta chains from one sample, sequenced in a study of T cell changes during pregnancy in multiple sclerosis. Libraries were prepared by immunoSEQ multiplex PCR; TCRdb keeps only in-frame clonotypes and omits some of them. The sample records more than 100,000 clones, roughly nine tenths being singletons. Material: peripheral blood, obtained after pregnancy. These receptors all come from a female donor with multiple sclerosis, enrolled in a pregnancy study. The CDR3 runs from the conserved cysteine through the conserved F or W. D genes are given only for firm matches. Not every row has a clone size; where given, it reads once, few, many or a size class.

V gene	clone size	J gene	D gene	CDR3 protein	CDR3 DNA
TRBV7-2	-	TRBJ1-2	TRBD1	CASSFDRANYGYTF	TGTGCCAGCAGCTTCGACAGGGCCAACTATGGCTACACCTTC
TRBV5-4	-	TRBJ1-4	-	CASSTKPTNEKLFF	TGTGCCAGCAGCACCAAGCCAACTAATGAAAAACTGTTTTTT
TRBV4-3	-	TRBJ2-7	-	CASSPEGGGTYEQYF	TGCGCCAGCAGCCCCGAGGGAGGGGGGACCTACGAGCAGTACTTC
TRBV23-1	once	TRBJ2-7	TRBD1	CASSHRDRDNEQYF	TGCGCCAGCAGTCATCGGGACAGGGATAACGAGCAGTACTTC
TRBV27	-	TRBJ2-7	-	CASSLTQRPYEQYF	TGTGCCAGCAGTCTGACACAGAGACCCTACGAGCAGTACTTC
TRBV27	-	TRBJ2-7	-	CASRSSGTHLYEQYF	TGTGCCAGCAGATCCTCCGGGACTCACCTCTACGAGCAGTACTTC
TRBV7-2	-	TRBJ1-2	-	CASSLSLLAVPYGYTF	TGTGCCAGCAGCCTCTCCCTATTGGCGGTCCCATATGGCTACACCTTC
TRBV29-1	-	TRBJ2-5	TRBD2	CSVQTSGQETQYF	TGCAGCGTTCAAACTAGCGGCCAAGAGACCCAGTACTTC
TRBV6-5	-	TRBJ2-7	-	CASTNPGVYEQYF	TGTGCCAGCACCAATCCGGGGGTCTACGAGCAGTACTTC
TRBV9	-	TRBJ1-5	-	CASSPGQGFNQPQHF	TGTGCCAGCAGCCCCGGGCAGGGCTTCAATCAGCCCCAGCATTTT
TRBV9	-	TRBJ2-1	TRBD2	CASSVASSGGWGEQFF	TGTGCCAGCAGCGTAGCATCTAGCGGGGGCTGGGGAGAGCAGTTCTTC
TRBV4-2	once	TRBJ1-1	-	CASSQEGFRTEAFF	TGTGCCAGCAGCCAGGAGGGTTTTCGGACTGAAGCTTTCTTT
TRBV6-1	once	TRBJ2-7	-	CASSEGWQGIYEQYF	TGTGCCAGCAGTGAAGGTTGGCAGGGGATCTACGAGCAGTACTTC
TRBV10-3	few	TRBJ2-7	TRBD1	CATGQGWDEQYF	TGTGCCACCGGACAGGGCTGGGACGAGCAGTACTTC
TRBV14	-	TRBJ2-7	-	CASSHRYVEQYF	TGTGCCAGCAGCCATCGTTATGTCGAGCAGTACTTC
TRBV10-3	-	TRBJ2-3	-	CAISESTRRSEGTDTQYF	TGTGCCATCAGTGAGTCGACTCGTCGGTCGGAGGGCACAGATACGCAGTATTTT
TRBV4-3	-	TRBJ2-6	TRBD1	CASSQGGQGWANVLTF	TGCGCCAGCAGCCAAGGGGGACAGGGGTGGGCCAACGTCCTGACTTTC
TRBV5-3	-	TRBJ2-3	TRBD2	CARSFDLLAGGPSSTDTQYF	TGTGCCAGAAGCTTTGATTTACTAGCGGGGGGGCCTAGTAGCACAGATACGCAGTATTTT
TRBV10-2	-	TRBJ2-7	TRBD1	CASRQTGSSSYEQYF	TGCGCCAGCAGACAGACAGGGTCGAGCTCCTACGAGCAGTACTTC
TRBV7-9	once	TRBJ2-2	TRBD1	CASSRGQGTGELFF	TGTGCCAGCAGCCGAGGACAGGGGACCGGGGAGCTGTTTTTT
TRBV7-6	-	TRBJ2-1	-	CASSSAASSSYNEQFF	TGTGCCAGCAGCTCGGCGGCTTCAAGCTCCTACAATGAGCAGTTCTTC
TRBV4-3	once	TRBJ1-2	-	CASSQDLWLREAFGGGYTF	TGCGCCAGCAGCCAAGACTTATGGCTGAGGGAGGCCTTCGGTGGTGGCTACACCTTC